This section outlines one T cell receptor beta chain sequence together with its context. This record comes from a study of blood T cell repertoires in COVID-19. The wider study: Both acute and convalescent COVID-19 samples were obtained from the United States, Italy and Spain. PBMCs, B-cell-depleted T cells, or T cells were the source of the cDNA or gDNA that made up the material.

V lost 1 base and J lost 2, with 12 bases in between. The germline CDR1 and CDR2 sequences are MGHRA and YSYEKL. The CDR3 covers 15 residues. Original methodology: Reference gene primers were amplified, and this amplification served to estimate nucleated cell counts. Repertoires were generated with immunoSEQ multiplex PCR, while TCRdb's copy carries only in-frame clones and drops some. D and trimming come from the DNA, and the V and J calls and clone size come from that table. The sample carries around 25,000 clones, 89% recorded once. Sequencing was performed on peripheral blood. This clonotype was obtained from a human donor in a cohort sampled during active COVID-19. This sequence joins TRBV4-1 and TRBJ2-7; unclear D gene. The CDR3 sequence: CASSQVNSQTYEQYF. DNA of the CDR3: TGCGCCAGCAGCCAAGTCAACAGCCAGACCTACGAGCAGTACTTC.